The subject of this entry is one T cell receptor beta chain. The sample comes from a study of blood T cell repertoires in COVID-19. Whole-study context: Sites across the United States, Italy and Spain contributed samples from acute and convalescent COVID-19. From T cells, B-cell-depleted T cells, or PBMCs came the material, which was cDNA or gDNA.

The V and J ends lost 10 bases and 5 bases respectively, with 19 bases between them. Germline V gene lookup returns CDR1 SGHAT and CDR2 FQNNGV. CDR3 length: 14 residues. Participants' own reports of clinical history determined their cohort assignment. Recovery meant two consecutive negative NP/OP PCR tests, professional clearance, or resolved symptoms. TCRdb's copy holds only in-frame clones and misses some; the assay was immunoSEQ multiplex PCR. The sample holds about 320,000 clones; around nine tenths are singletons and the top ten take approximately 5%. Sequencing was done on a sample of PBMCs or T cells enriched from blood (not recorded which). This chain joins TRBV11-2 and TRBJ2-3, with TRBD2 as a possible D gene (6 bases). This TCR derives from a man in his fifties or sixties who had recovered from COVID-19. CDR3 bases: TGTGCCACTTCTCGCGGGGCAGAGGAAGATACGCAGTATTTT. Translating gives CATSRGAEEDTQYF.